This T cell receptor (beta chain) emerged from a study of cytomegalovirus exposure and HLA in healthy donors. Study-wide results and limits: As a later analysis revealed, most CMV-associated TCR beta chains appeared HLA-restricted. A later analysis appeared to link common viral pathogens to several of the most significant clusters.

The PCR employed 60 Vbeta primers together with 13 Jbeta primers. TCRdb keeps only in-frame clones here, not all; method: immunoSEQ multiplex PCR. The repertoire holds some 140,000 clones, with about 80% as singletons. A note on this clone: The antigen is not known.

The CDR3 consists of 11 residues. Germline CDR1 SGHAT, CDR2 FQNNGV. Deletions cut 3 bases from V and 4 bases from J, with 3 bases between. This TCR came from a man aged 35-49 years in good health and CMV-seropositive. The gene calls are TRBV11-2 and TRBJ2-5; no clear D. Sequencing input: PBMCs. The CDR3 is CASSFRETQYF. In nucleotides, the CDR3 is TGTGCCAGCAGCTTTAGAGAGACCCAGTACTTC.